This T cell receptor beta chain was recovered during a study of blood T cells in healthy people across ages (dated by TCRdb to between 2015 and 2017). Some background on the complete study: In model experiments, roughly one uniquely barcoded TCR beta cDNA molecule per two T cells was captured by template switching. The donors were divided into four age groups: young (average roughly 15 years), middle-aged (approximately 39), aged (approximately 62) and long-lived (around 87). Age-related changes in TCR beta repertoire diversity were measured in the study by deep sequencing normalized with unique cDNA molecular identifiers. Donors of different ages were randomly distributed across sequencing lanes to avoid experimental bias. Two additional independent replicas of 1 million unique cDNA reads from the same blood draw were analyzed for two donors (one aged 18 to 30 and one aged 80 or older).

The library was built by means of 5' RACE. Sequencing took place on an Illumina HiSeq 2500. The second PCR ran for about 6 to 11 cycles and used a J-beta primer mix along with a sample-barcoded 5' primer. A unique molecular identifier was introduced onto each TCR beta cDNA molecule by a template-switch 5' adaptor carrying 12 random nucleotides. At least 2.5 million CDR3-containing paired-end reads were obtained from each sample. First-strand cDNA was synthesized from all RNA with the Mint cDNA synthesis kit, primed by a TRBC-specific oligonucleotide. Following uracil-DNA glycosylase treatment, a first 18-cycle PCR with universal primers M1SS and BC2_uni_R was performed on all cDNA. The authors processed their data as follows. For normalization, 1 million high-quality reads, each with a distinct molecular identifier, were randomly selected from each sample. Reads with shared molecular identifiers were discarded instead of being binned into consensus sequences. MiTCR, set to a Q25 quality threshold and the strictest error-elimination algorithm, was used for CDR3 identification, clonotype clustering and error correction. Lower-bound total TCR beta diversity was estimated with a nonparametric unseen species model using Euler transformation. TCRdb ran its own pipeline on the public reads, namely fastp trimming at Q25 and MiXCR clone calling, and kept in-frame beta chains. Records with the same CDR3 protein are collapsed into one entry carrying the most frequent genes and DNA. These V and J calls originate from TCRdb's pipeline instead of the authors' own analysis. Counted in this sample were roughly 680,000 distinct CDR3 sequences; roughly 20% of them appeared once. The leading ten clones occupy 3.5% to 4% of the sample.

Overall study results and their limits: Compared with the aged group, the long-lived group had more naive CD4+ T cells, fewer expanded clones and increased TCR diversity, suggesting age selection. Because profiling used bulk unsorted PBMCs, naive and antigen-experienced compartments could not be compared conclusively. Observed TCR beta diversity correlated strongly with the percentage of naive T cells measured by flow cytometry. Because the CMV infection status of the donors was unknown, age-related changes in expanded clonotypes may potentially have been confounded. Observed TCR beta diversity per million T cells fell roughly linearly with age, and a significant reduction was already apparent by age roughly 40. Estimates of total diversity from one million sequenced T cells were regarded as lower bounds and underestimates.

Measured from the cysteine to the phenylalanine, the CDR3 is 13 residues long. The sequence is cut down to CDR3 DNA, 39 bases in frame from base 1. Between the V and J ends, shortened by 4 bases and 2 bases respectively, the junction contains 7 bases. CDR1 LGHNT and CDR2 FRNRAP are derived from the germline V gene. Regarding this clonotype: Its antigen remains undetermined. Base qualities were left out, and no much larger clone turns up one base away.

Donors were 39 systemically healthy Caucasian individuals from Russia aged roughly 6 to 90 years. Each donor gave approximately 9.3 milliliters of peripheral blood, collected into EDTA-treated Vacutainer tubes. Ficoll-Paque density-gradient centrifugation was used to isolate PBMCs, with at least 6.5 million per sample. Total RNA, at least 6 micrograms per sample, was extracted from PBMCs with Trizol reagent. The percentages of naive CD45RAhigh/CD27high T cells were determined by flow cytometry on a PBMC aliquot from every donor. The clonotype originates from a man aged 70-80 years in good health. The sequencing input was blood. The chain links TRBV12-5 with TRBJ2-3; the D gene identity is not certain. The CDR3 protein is CASGSDYTDTQYF. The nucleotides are TGTGCTAGTGGTTCGGATTACACAGATACGCAGTATTTT.